The rows below give T cell receptor beta chains drawn from one sample of a study of T cells after yellow fever vaccination. Each CDR3 protein is one row after TCRdb ran MiXCR on the 5' RACE reads. Among some 670,000 distinct CDR3 sequences listed, 10% to 15% were seen once. Source: PBMCs, taken on the day of the yellow fever booster vaccination. Receptor source: a man aged 25-45 years who received the YFV17D yellow fever vaccine. The conserved cysteine and the conserved F or W are not part of the CDR3 here. Each record gives: V gene, J gene, CDR3 protein.

TRBV24-1,TRBJ2-3,ATSEGFLKDTQY
TRBV7-9,TRBJ2-1,ASSLGLAGDGEQF
TRBV6-5,TRBJ2-1,ASSSQGLARVNEQF
TRBV10-3,TRBJ2-1,AISESTTYNEQF
TRBV7-7,TRBJ2-3,ASSPSSGYTDTQY
TRBV20-1,TRBJ2-3,SATPVSDTQY
TRBV14,TRBJ2-1,ASSQVSGSGRARNEQF
TRBV4-1,TRBJ2-1,ASSQDAQGPYNEQF
TRBV20-1,TRBJ2-1,SVPQGAGNEQF
TRBV6-2/TRBV6-3,TRBJ2-1,ASSTLAGPNEQF
TRBV9,TRBJ2-1,ASSGSGPPGRSYNEQF
TRBV6-1,TRBJ1-4,ASSRGGGIEKLF
TRBV5-1,TRBJ2-7,ASRSGVGSYEQY
TRBV7-3,TRBJ1-2,ASSPDRGSGYT
TRBV7-6,TRBJ2-3,ASSQVGLPDTQY
TRBV19,TRBJ2-2,ASSIASGRSGGELF
TRBV3-1,TRBJ1-5,ASSQGTSSLSNQPQH
TRBV11-1,TRBJ1-1,ASSSYNSPGQKNTEAF
TRBV7-9,TRBJ1-2,ASSRERVSYGYT
TRBV20-1,TRBJ2-7,SASVSSGSQEQY
TRBV12-3/TRBV12-4,TRBJ2-1,ASNRLAGGPDEQF
TRBV7-9,TRBJ2-6,ASSEWRAPGANVLT
TRBV6-1,TRBJ2-7,ASRAGRQSYEQY
TRBV20-1,TRBJ2-7,SASIASGPYEQY
TRBV27,TRBJ1-6,ASSLVTQGWNSPLH
TRBV14,TRBJ2-7,ASSPGGFYEQY
TRBV19,TRBJ2-5,ASSIPPETQY
TRBV19,TRBJ1-5,ASSVDSYQPQH
TRBV6-1,TRBJ2-3,ASSGTGTSGSITDTQY
TRBV29-1,TRBJ1-2,SVVIMRGGYGYT
TRBV5-4,TRBJ2-3,ASREGLADTDTQY
TRBV4-3,TRBJ1-2,ASSQESQGSRYT
TRBV25-1,TRBJ2-4,ASSRDTGKKNIQY
TRBV19,TRBJ1-1,ASKAEEAF
TRBV30,TRBJ2-7,AWSVQGRATYEQY